This T cell receptor beta chain appears in the sequencing data of a study of early stage breast cancer tumors. Study details: Most invasive tumors, twelve of 16, were ER+/PR+/HER2-. Samples were sequenced at around 10-fold average coverage.

As to this clone: Its specificity is unknown.

Findings and limits, study-wide: Tumors had about 2.3-fold higher T cell density than normal breast.

The table came from immunoSEQ multiplex PCR; TCRdb's copy has only in-frame clones and leaves some out. The sample holds thousands of clones, roughly 70% seen once. Sampling of the adjacent normal breast tissue occurred roughly 1.8-4 cm from the tumor. Sequenced input: normal breast tissue next to the tumor. The sequence was obtained from a person aged 55-75 years with breast cancer.

The CDR3 DNA is TGTGCCAGCAGTGACGGGCTCCCAAGGGTGAGGTATATGGTAGATGGAAACACCATATATTTT. Its protein product is CASSDGLPRVRYMVDGNTIYF. This rearrangement joins TRBV6-4 to TRBJ1-3, with D uncertain. V was pared by 2 bases and J by 3 bases, with 29 bases between. This CDR3 spans 21 amino acids. Germline V gene sequence: CDR1 MRHNA, CDR2 SNTAGT.